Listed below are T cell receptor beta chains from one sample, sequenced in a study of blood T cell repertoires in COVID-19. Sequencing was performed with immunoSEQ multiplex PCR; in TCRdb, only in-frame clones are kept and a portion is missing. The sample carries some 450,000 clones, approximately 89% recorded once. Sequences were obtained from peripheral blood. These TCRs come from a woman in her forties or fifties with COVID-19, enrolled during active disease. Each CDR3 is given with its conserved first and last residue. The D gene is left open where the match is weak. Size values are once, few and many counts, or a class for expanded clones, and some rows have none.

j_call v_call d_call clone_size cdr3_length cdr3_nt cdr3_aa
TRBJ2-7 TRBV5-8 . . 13 TGTGCCAGCAGCTTCTCCGGCTCCTACGAGCAGTACTTC CASSFSGSYEQYF
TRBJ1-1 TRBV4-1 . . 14 TGCGCCAGCAGCCAAGTGGGGGCAGGCACTGAAGCTTTCTTT CASSQVGAGTEAFF
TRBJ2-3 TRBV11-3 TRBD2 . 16 TGTGCCAGCAGCTCCAGGACTAGCGGGGTGTCAGATACGCAGTATTTT CASSSRTSGVSDTQYF
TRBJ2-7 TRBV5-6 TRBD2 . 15 TGTGCCAGCAGCTACAGACTAGCGGGGGTTTACGAGCAGTACTTC CASSYRLAGVYEQYF
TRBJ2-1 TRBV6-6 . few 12 TGTGCCAGCAGTTCCTTCGGGGGTGAGCAGTTCTTC CASSSFGGEQFF
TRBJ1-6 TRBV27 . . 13 TGTGCCAGCAGTGCTCAGGGTAATTCACCCCTCCACTTT CASSAQGNSPLHF
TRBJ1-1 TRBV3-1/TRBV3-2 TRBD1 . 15 TGTGCCAGCAGCCCCACGACAGGGACGTACACTGAAGCTTTCTTT CASSPTTGTYTEAFF
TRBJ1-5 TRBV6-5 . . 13 TGTGCCAGCAACCCAAGAGACAATCAGCCCCAGCATTTT CASNPRDNQPQHF
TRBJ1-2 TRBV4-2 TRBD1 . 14 TGTGCCAGCAGCACCTCCGGGACAGACTATGGCTACACCTTC CASSTSGTDYGYTF
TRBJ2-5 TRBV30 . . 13 TGTGCCTGGAAGAAAAAAGCTCAAGAGACCCAGTACTTC CAWKKKAQETQYF
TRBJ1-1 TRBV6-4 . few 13 TGTGCCAGCACCAAAGAAGACGGAGTGGAAGCTTTCTTT CASTKEDGVEAFF
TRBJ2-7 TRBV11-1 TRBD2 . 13 TGTGCCAGCAGCTTAATACTAGCGGACGAGCAGTACTTC CASSLILADEQYF
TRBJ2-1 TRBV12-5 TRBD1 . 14 TGTGCTAGTGTTCCGGGACAGGGTTTGCATGAGCAGTTCTTC CASVPGQGLHEQFF
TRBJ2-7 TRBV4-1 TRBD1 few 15 TGCGCCAGCAGCCAGAACAGGGGCCGCGGTCTGGAGCAGTACTTC CASSQNRGRGLEQYF
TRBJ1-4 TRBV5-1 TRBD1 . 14 TGCGCCAGCAGCTTCGGGACAGGAAATGAAAAACTGTTTTTT CASSFGTGNEKLFF
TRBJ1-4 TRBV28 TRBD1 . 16 TGTGCCAGCAGTATCTGGACCGGGACAGGAAACGAAAAACTGTTTTTT CASSIWTGTGNEKLFF
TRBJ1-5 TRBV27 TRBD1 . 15 TGTGCCAGCAGTTTAGGGACAGGGCCCAATCAGCCCCAGCATTTT CASSLGTGPNQPQHF
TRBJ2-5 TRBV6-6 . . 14 TGTGCCAGCAGCTACGCAGGAGGGCAAGAGACCCAGTACTTC CASSYAGGQETQYF
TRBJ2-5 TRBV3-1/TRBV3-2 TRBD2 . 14 TGTGCCAGCAGCCAAGGGGCGGGGGGGGAGACCCAGTACTTC CASSQGAGGETQYF
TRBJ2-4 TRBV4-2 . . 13 TGTGCCAGCAGCCAAGCCCTCGGGAACATTCAGTACTTC CASSQALGNIQYF
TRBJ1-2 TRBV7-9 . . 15 TGTGCCAGCAGCTTAGTTGGACGGGGAAACTATGGCTACACCTTC CASSLVGRGNYGYTF
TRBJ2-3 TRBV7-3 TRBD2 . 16 TGTGCCAGCAGCTCCGGACTAGCGGGGGGGCAAGATACGCAGTATTTT CASSSGLAGGQDTQYF
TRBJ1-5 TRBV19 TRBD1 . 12 TGTGCCACCGGGACAGCCGGGTCGCCCCAGCATTTT CATGTAGSPQHF
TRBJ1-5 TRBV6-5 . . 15 TGTGCCAGCTCCGGACAGCCATATAGCAATCAGCCCCAGCATTTT CASSGQPYSNQPQHF
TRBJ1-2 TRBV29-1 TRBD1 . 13 TGCAGCGTCCGAGGGGCAGGGGGCTGGGGCTACACCTTC CSVRGAGGWGYTF
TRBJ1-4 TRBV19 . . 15 TGTGCCAGTATTATCCTGAGAACAGGGATGTGGAAACTGTTTTTT CASIILRTGMWKLFF
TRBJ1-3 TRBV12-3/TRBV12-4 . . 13 TGTGCCAGCAGTCGGGGAGTCGGAAACACCATATATTTT CASSRGVGNTIYF
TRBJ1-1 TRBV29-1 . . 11 TGCAGCGTTGACACCACCCGGGAAGCTTTCTTT CSVDTTREAFF
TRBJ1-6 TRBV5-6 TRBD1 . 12 TGTGCCAGCAGCTTCGGACAGGGGAGGCTCCACTTT CASSFGQGRLHF
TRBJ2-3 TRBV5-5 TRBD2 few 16 TGTGCCAGCAGCTTGGAACTAGCGGGGGGCTCAGATACGCAGTATTTT CASSLELAGGSDTQYF
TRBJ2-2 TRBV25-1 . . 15 TGTGCCAGCAGTGGACCCTCCACGAGGTCGGGGGAGCTGTTTTTT CASSGPSTRSGELFF
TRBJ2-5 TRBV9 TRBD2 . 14 TGTGCCAGCAGCTCCCGACTAGCGGGGGAGACCCAGTACTTC CASSSRLAGETQYF
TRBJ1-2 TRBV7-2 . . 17 TGTGCCAGCAGCCCGCACGCGCGGGGGCTCGGAGATTCCGGGTACACCTTC CASSPHARGLGDSGYTF
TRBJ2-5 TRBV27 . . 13 TGTGCCACCTCTTCCGGAGTGATGGAGACCCAGTACTTC CATSSGVMETQYF
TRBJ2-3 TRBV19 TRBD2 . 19 TGTGCCAGTACTCGTTTCGCTAGCGGGGGGACGGCCAGCACAGATACGCAGTATTTT CASTRFASGGTASTDTQYF
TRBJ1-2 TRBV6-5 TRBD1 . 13 TGTGCCAGCACCCTCGACAGGGGGGATGGCTACACCTTC CASTLDRGDGYTF
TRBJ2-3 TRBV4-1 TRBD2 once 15 TGCGCCAGCAGCCGCCAGCGGGGCTCGACAGATACGCAGTATTTT CASSRQRGSTDTQYF
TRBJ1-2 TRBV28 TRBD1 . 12 TGTGCCAGCAGTACGCGGGACAGGGACTACACCTTC CASSTRDRDYTF
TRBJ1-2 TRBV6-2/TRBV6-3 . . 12 TGTGCCAGCAGTGAGTTAGACTATGGCTACACCTTC CASSELDYGYTF
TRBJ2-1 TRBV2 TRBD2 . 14 TGTGCCAGCAGTGAACCTAGCGGGGGGGCCTGGCAGTTCTTC CASSEPSGGAWQFF
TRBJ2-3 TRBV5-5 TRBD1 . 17 TGTGCCAGCAGCACGCCCCGGGACAGGGGGCGTACAGATACGCAGTATTTT CASSTPRDRGRTDTQYF
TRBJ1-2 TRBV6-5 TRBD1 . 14 TGTGCCAGCAGTTACTCTACGACAGGGGATGGCTACACCTTC CASSYSTTGDGYTF
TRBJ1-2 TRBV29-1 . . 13 TGCAGCGTTGATGTAGAACGGGTACGTGGCTACACCTTC CSVDVERVRGYTF
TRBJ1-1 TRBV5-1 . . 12 TGCGCCAGCAGCTTGGGACACCTTGAAGCTTTCTTT CASSLGHLEAFF
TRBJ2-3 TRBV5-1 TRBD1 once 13 TGCGCCAGCAGTCCGGACAGGGCAGATACGCAGTATTTT CASSPDRADTQYF
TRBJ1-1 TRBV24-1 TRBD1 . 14 TGTGCCACCAGTGACCGTAACAGGGGAGTCGGAGCTTTCTTT CATSDRNRGVGAFF
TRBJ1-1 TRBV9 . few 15 TGTGCCAGCAGCGTAGGGGGCTCGAAGAACACTGAAGCTTTCTTT CASSVGGSKNTEAFF
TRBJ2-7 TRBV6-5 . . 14 TGTGCCAGCAGTCCAGACAGGTTGAGTGTCGAGCAGTACTTC CASSPDRLSVEQYF
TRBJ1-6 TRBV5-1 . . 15 TGCGCCAGCAGCTTGGGCACCCAGGGGACTTCACCCCTCCACTTT CASSLGTQGTSPLHF
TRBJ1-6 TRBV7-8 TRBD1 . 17 TGTGCCAGCAGCTTTACAGGGGATAGCACCTATAATTCACCCCTCCACTTT CASSFTGDSTYNSPLHF
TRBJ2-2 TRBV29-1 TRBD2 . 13 TGCAGCGGGCGGGAGGTAAACACCGGGGAGCTGTTTTTT CSGREVNTGELFF
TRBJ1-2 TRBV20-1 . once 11 TGCAGTGCTCCCCAGGCCTATGGCTACACCTTC CSAPQAYGYTF
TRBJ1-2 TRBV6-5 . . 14 TGTGCCAGCAACTACGGTGGATTTAACTATGGCTACACCTTC CASNYGGFNYGYTF
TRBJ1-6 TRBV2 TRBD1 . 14 TGTGCCACCCAGGGGGACAGACTTAATTCACCCCTCCACTTT CATQGDRLNSPLHF
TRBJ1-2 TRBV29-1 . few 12 TGCAGCGTTCTGGCAGTCAACTATGGCTACACCTTC CSVLAVNYGYTF
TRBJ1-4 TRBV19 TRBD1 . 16 TGTGCCAGTAGCAACGTACCGGGACAGGGGTCAGGAAAACTGTTTTTT CASSNVPGQGSGKLFF
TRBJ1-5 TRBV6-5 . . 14 TGTGCCAGCAGACCCAGGGCCGGGGGACAGCCCCAGCATTTT CASRPRAGGQPQHF
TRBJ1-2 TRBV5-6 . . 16 TGTGCCAGCAGCTTTTCAGGCTCGAATGACGACTATGGCTACACCTTC CASSFSGSNDDYGYTF
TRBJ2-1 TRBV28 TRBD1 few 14 TGTGCCAGCAGTAGGGACAGGCCTTACAATGAGCAGTTCTTC CASSRDRPYNEQFF